Sequencing of this T cell receptor (beta chain) was carried out in a study of blood T cell repertoires in COVID-19. Study in general: PBMCs, B-cell-depleted T cells, or T cells were the source of the cDNA or gDNA that made up the material.

Original handling: Counts of nucleated cells, estimated from reference gene primer amplification, were obtained. Only in-frame clones appear in the TCRdb table, and some are missing; sequencing was by immunoSEQ multiplex PCR. V and J calls and clone size follow that table, whereas D and trimming were derived from the DNA. Of roughly 25,000 clones listed, 75% to 90% were seen once; the top ten hold about 9%. Germline lookup yields CDR1 SGHTA and CDR2 FQGNSA. The CDR3 is 16 amino acids. Trimming took 4 bases from V and 0 from J; bases not matched to a gene: 3. The source is a human donor in a cohort sampled during active COVID-19. What was sequenced was peripheral blood. The chain recombines TRBV7-2 with TRBJ2-3; 11 bases agree with TRBD2. CDR3 sequence: CASSSTSGGSTDTQYF. The CDR3 nucleotides read TGTGCCAGCAGCTCCACTAGCGGGGGAAGCACAGATACGCAGTATTTT.